The clone carrying this TCR beta chain came up many times. Antigen: not known. Time point indicated: newly diagnosed GD, antithyroid drugs for less than 3 months. TCR sequences were obtained from RNA taken from PBMCs. Collection of peripheral blood (around 10 milliliters) was done using EDTA tubes. With 0 bases clipped from V and 11 bases from J, the junction kept 1 base outside the gene matches. The CDR3 is made up of 10 amino acids. Germline lookup yields CDR1 DFQATT and CDR2 SNEGSKA (reference sequence). CDR3 regions were amplified by Arm-PCR using iRepertoire HTBI primers to build TCR beta libraries. Using its own MiXCR run on the multiplex PCR reads, TCRdb lists one record per CDR3 protein. The sample lists roughly 430,000 distinct CDR3 sequences; about 15% were seen once. This entry comes from a study of regulatory T cells in long-lasting Graves disease. Overall study findings and caveats: More public clonotypes were shared by persistent patients (approximately 3,000) than by new patients (roughly 910).

Another study also made use of these data, one on T cells in Graves' hyperthyroidism and ophthalmopathy.

The sequencing used peripheral blood mononuclear cells (PBMCs), collected at new diagnosis, from a patient treated with antithyroid drugs. The gene calls are TRBV20-1 and TRBJ2-7; 7 bases map to TRBD1. This receptor was identified in a woman in her twenties or thirties with Graves disease. CDR3 bases: TGCAGTGCTAGAGACGGGACAGAGTACTTC. Translating gives CSARDGTEYF.